The 16 T cell receptor beta chains reported below all come from one sample, sequenced in a study of blood T cells in healthy people across ages. A J-beta primer mix and a sample-barcoded 5' primer were used in a second PCR of roughly 7 to 12 cycles. TCRdb re-called the 5' RACE reads with MiXCR, one entry per CDR3 protein. The data show 850,000 to 1,300,000 distinct CDR3 sequences, with more than 35% seen just once and under 20% held by the top ten. Specimen: blood. Receptors originate from a woman between 55 and 75 years old in good health.

The chain joins TRBV6-2 or TRBV6-3 to TRBJ1-1; D remains unclear. This CDR3 region has 16 residues. Germline assignment: CDR1 MNHEY and CDR2 SVGEGT. Deletions cut 6 bases from V and 1 base from J, with 18 bases between. The CDR3 region is CASSLGVLTRNTEAFF. The CDR3 nucleotides read TGTGCCAGCAGCCTCGGGGTCCTAACTCGGAACACTGAAGCTTTCTTT.

The J gene is TRBJ2-7, the V gene TRBV7-8; 7 bases align to TRBD2. Per the germline V gene, CDR1 is SGHVS and CDR2 is FQNEAQ. The CDR3 runs to 15 residues. V gave up 2 bases and J gave up 7 bases; unmatched junction bases: 11. CDR3 protein: CASSLNLGGASEQYF. The CDR3 DNA reads as TGTGCCAGCAGCTTAAATCTGGGAGGGGCGAGTGAGCAGTACTTC.

In its sample, this clonotype was seen a few times. The V and J genes are TRBV18 and TRBJ2-1; 10 bases align to TRBD2. The ends lost 1 base at V and 5 bases at J; junction bases unmatched: 11. This CDR3 has 18 residues. CDR1 and CDR2 (germline): KGHSH, LQKENI. CDR3 nucleotides: TGTGCCAGCTCACCACGAAGGGCAAGCGGGAGGGCCGACAATGAGCAGTTCTTC. Translation: CASSPRRASGRADNEQFF. Using reference TRBV18 and TRBJ2-1 for the parts outside the CDR3, the full variable domain is NAGVMQNPRHLVRRRGQEARLRCSPMKGHSHVYWYRQLPEEGLKFMVYLQKENIIDESGMPKERFSAEFPKEGPSILRIQQVVRGDSAAYFCASSPRRASGRADNEQFFGPGTRLTVL.

The chain links TRBV28 to TRBJ1-4, with 9 bases identical to TRBD1. The length of the CDR3 is 15 residues. Trimming at V came to 10 bases and at J to 4 bases, leaving 10 bases not matched to a gene. Germline V lookup: CDR1 MDHEN, CDR2 SYDVKM. The CDR3 DNA reads TGTGCCACACACAGGGGGCGCGGGTTTAATGAAAAACTGTTTTTT. It specifies CATHRGRGFNEKLFF.

This clonotype was observed a handful of times. This chain uses TRBV28 with TRBJ1-6, with TRBD1 identical over 10 bases. V shed 10 bases, J shed 7 bases, and the junction held 4 bases outside the gene matches. CDR3 length: 13 residues. CDR1 and CDR2 (germline): MDHEN, SYDVKM. The CDR3, as DNA: TGTGCCACGGGGACAGGGGTAAATTCACCCCTCCACTTT. Translation: CATGTGVNSPLHF.

This rearrangement joins TRBV25-1 to TRBJ2-2; 11 nucleotides line up with TRBD2. J gave up 3 bases and V 3 bases, and 24 bases lay outside the gene matches. This CDR3 is 23 amino acids long. The germline V gene encodes CDR1 MGHDK and CDR2 SYGVNS. Here the CDR3 reads CASSDNPRDHSGRANRDTGELFF. CDR3 DNA sequence: TGTGCCAGCAGTGACAATCCACGGGATCATAGCGGGAGGGCCAACCGAGACACCGGGGAGCTGTTTTTT.

The J gene is TRBJ2-1, the V gene TRBV9; TRBD2 matches 13 bases. The CDR3 is 16 amino acids. V was pared by 3 bases and J by 3 bases, with 3 bases of the junction left unmatched. The germline CDR1 and CDR2 sequences are SGDLS and YYNGEE. The CDR3 here is CASSAGTSGIYNEQFF. CDR3 coding DNA: TGTGCCAGCAGCGCCGGGACTAGCGGGATCTACAATGAGCAGTTCTTC. The variable domain in full, completed from reference TRBV9 and TRBJ2-1, reads DSGVTQTPKHLITATGQRVTLRCSPRSGDLSVYWYQQSLDQGLQFLIQYYNGEERAKGNILERFSAQQFPDLHSELNLSSLELGDSALYFCASSAGTSGIYNEQFFGPGTRLTVL.

This clonotype has at least ten counts. The chain carries TRBV4-2 and TRBJ1-1, with D maybe TRBD1 (5 bases). Trimming shortened V by 0 bases and J by 0 bases, and 11 bases separated the two germline ends. Germline CDR1 is LGHNA and CDR2 is YNFKEQ. This CDR3 is 16 amino acids long. The CDR3 here is CASSQDRQPMNTEAFF. In nucleotides, the CDR3 is TGTGCCAGCAGCCAAGATCGACAGCCCATGAACACTGAAGCTTTCTTT.

This clonotype was observed a handful of times. V is TRBV6-6 and J is TRBJ2-7, with 8 positions matching TRBD2. Germline V gene data show CDR1 as MNHNY and CDR2 as SVGAGI (reference sequence). The CDR3 is 13 residues long. V lost 5 bases to trimming and J lost 3 bases; unmatched junction nucleotides: 3. The CDR3 sequence: CASSDGGGYEQYF. The CDR3 coding sequence is TGTGCCAGCAGTGACGGGGGGGGCTACGAGCAGTACTTC.

This clonotype appeared many times. The chain links TRBV20-1 to TRBJ2-7; no clear D. V was trimmed by 3 bases and J by 4 bases, leaving 13 bases between them. Germline values: CDR1 DFQATT, CDR2 SNEGSKA (reference sequence). This CDR3 is built from 13 residues. As DNA, the CDR3 is TGCAGTGCTAGTTCTCCATCCCTGTACGAGCAGTACTTC. Translated: CSASSPSLYEQYF.

The rearrangement joins TRBV6-1 to TRBJ2-5; 16 positions agree with TRBD2. The germline V gene has CDR1 MNHNS and CDR2 SASEGT. The CDR3 length is 17 residues. The V gene end was trimmed by 4 bases and the J gene end by 5 bases; junction bases not matched to a gene: 7. The CDR3 nucleotides are TGTGCCAGCAGTGCGGGACTAGCGGGAGGGCCCAGGGAGACCCAGTACTTC. Translated, it gives CASSAGLAGGPRETQYF.

The gene calls are TRBV20-1 and TRBJ2-1, with 10 nucleotides matching TRBD2. CDR3 length: 16 residues. Germline V gives CDR1 DFQATT, CDR2 SNEGSKA (reference sequence). With 6 bases clipped from V and 4 bases from J, the junction kept 12 bases outside the gene matches. The CDR3 here is CSAAPRGTSEYNEQFF. CDR3 DNA sequence: TGCAGTGCCGCCCCCCGTGGGACTAGCGAATACAATGAGCAGTTCTTC.

The V and J genes are TRBV29-1 and TRBJ2-1; 13 bases are a match to TRBD2. This CDR3 is 18 amino acids long. V lost 1 base and J lost 0; bases outside the gene matches: 6. Per the germline V gene, CDR1 is SQVTM and CDR2 is ANQGSEA. Here the CDR3 DNA reads TGCAGCGTTGAAGTCCCTCGACTAGCGGGAGGCTCCTACAATGAGCAGTTCTTC. It codes for CSVEVPRLAGGSYNEQFF.

V is TRBV5-4 and J is TRBJ2-5; 8 bases align to TRBD1. Unmatched junction bases numbered 15, after V lost 3 bases and J lost 11 bases. The germline V gene encodes CDR1 SGHNT and CDR2 YYREEE (reference sequence). The CDR3 is 15 amino acids. For the CDR3, the DNA is TGTGCCAGCAGCTCCGGACAGGGTAGTCGCAATGAGCAGTACTTC. This translates into CASSSGQGSRNEQYF.

This clonotype has more than one count but fewer than ten. The chain combines TRBV20-1 with TRBJ2-7; TRBD2 matches 10 bases. The CDR3 has 15 residues. Trimming cost V 6 bases and J 4 bases; bases outside gene matches: 12. CDR1 is DFQATT and CDR2 is SNEGSKA in the germline V gene (reference sequence). Here the CDR3 DNA reads TGCAGTGCCCTGGGGCTAGCGGGAGTGGAGTACGAGCAGTACTTC. Its protein product is CSALGLAGVEYEQYF.

This clonotype was seen more than once but under ten times. The CDR3, as DNA: TGCGCCAGCAGCTCAGCCCTACCGGGGTACTACGAGCAGTACTTC. Translating gives CASSSALPGYYEQYF. The chain combines TRBV5-1 with TRBJ2-7; a weak D match, TRBD2 (5 bases). The CDR3 spans 15 residues. Trimming removed 3 bases from V and 3 bases from J, with 16 bases in between. CDR1 is SGHRS and CDR2 is YFSETQ in the germline V gene.